These 2 T cell receptor beta chains share one sample of origin, sequenced in a study of T-cell reconstitution after alpha-beta-depleted transplantation in children. A TCRbeta library incorporating unique molecular identifiers was prepared. Via MiXCR, TCRdb re-called the PCR reads, giving one row per CDR3 protein. The profile covers hundreds of thousands of distinct CDR3 sequences, with 15% to 20% appearing a single time and around 5.3% taken by the ten largest. The starting material was PBMCs, mostly from graft donor cells, obtained 360 days after TCRalphabeta/CD19-depleted stem cell transplant. The source is a male patient younger than 18 who had a stem cell transplant for acute lymphoblastic leukemia, so the T cells may come from the graft donor.

The chain links TRBV12-3 or TRBV12-4 to TRBJ2-7; 13 positions agree with TRBD2. V lost 6 bases and J lost 6; bases outside the gene matches: 8. The CDR3 contains 15 residues. CDR3 DNA sequence: TGTGCCAGCAGCCCGGGACTAGCGGGATGGGGCGAGCAGTACTTC. Translation: CASSPGLAGWGEQYF.

Only a few counts were recorded for this clonotype. The V and J genes are TRBV7-3 and TRBJ2-5, with TRBD1 matching 8 bases. With 4 bases clipped from V and 5 bases from J, the junction kept 9 bases outside the gene matches. The V gene's germline CDR1 is SGHTA and CDR2 FQGTGA. CDR3 size: 15 residues. Here the CDR3 DNA reads TGTGCCAGCAGCTCCTCCCGACAGGGGAGGGAGACCCAGTACTTC. Translating it yields CASSSSRQGRETQYF.